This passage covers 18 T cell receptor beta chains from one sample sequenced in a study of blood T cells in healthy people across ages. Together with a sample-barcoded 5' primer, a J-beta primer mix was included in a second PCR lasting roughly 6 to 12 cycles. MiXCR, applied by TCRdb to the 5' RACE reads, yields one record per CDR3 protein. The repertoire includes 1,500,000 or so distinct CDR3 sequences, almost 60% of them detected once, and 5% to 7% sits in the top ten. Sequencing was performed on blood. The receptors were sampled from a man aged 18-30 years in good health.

CDR3 bases: TGTGCCAGCAGCCAAGAACAGGGGGCGCGTGGAAACACCATATATTTT. Translated, it gives CASSQEQGARGNTIYF. The chain carries TRBV4-2 and TRBJ1-3; 9 bases map to TRBD1. There are 16 residues in the CDR3. The V and J ends lost 0 bases and 3 bases, in that order; junction bases with no gene match: 3. Germline CDR1 is LGHNA and CDR2 is YNFKEQ.

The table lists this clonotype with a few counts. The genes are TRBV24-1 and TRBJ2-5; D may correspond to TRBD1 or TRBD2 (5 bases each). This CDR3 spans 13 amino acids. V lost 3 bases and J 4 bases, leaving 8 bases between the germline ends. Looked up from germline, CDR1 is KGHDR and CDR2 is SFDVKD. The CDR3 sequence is CATSDGTSETQYF. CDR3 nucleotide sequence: TGTGCCACCAGTGATGGGACGTCAGAGACCCAGTACTTC.

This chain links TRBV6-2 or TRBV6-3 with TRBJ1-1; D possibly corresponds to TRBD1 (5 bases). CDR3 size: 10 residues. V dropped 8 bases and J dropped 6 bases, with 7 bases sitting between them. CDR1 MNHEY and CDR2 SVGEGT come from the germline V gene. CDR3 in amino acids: CASRGSEAFF. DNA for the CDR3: TGTGCCAGCCGGGGGTCTGAAGCTTTCTTT.

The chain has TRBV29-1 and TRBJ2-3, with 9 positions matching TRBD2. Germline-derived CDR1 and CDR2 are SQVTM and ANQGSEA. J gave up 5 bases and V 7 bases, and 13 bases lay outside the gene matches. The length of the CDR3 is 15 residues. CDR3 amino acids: CSANGASGIVDTQYF. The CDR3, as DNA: TGCAGCGCCAACGGGGCTAGCGGGATAGTAGATACGCAGTATTTT.

For the CDR3, the DNA is TGTGCCAGCAGTTTTGGGACAGGGAACAATCAGCCCCAGCATTTT. Amino acid sequence: CASSFGTGNNQPQHF. The chain recombines TRBV28 with TRBJ1-5; 9 bases are shared with TRBD1. With 3 bases clipped from V and 3 bases from J, the junction kept 3 bases outside the gene matches. This CDR3 contains 15 residues. The germline V gene has CDR1 MDHEN and CDR2 SYDVKM.

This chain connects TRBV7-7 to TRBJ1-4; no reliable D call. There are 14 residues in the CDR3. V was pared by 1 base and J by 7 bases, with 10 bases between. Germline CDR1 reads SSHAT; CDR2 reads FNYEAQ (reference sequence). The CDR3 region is CASSLEPWGEKLFF. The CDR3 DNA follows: TGTGCCAGCAGCTTAGAGCCTTGGGGTGAAAAACTGTTTTTT.

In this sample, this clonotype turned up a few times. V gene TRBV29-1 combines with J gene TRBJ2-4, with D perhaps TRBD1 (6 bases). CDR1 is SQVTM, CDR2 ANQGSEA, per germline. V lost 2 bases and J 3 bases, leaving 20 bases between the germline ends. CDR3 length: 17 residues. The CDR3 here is CSVERFQGSFGKNIQYF. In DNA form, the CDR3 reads TGCAGCGTTGAAAGGTTCCAGGGGTCCTTTGGCAAAAACATTCAGTACTTC.

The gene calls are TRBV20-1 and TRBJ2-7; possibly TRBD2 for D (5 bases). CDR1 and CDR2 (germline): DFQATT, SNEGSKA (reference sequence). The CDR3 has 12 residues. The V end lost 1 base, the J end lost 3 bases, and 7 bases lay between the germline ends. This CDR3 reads CSARATNYEQYF. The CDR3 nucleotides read TGCAGTGCTAGAGCGACTAACTACGAGCAGTACTTC.

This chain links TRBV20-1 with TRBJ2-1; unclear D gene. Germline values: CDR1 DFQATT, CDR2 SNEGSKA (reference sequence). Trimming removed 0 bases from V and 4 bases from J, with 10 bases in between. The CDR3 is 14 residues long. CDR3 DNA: TGCAGTGCTAGAGACGCCCAAGCGTACAATGAGCAGTTCTTC. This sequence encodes CSARDAQAYNEQFF.

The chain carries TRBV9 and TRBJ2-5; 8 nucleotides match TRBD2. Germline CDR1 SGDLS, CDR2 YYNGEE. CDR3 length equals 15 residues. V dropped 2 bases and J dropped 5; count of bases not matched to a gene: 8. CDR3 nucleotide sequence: TGTGCCAGCAGCGTCGGAGCGGGGGTAGGCGAGACCCAGTACTTC. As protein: CASSVGAGVGETQYF.

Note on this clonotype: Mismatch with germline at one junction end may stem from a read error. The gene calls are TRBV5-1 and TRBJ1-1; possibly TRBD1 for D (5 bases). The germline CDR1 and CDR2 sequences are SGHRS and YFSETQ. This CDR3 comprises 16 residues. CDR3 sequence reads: CASRQLGADMNTEAFF. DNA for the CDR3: TGTGCCAGCCGTCAACTCGGGGCGGACATGAACACTGAAGCTTTCTTT. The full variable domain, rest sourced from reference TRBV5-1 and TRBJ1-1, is KAGVTQTPRYLIKTRGQQVTLSCSPISGHRSVSWYQQTPGQGLQFLFEYFSETQRNKGNFPGRFSGRQFSNSRSEMNVSTLELGDSALYLCASRQLGADMNTEAFFGQGTRLTVV.

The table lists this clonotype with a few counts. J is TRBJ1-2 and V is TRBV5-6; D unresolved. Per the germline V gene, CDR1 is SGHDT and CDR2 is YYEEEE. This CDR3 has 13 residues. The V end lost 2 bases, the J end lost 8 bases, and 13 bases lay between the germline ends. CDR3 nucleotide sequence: TGTGCCAGCAGCTTCGTACGGGCAGGAGGCTACACCTTC. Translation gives CASSFVRAGGYTF.

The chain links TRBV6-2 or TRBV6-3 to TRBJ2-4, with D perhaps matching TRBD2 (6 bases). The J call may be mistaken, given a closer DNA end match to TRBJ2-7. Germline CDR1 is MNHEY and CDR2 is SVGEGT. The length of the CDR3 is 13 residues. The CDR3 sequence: CASSYPGTSEQYF. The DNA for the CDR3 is TGTGCCAGCAGTTACCCCGGGACTTCCGAGCAGTACTTC.

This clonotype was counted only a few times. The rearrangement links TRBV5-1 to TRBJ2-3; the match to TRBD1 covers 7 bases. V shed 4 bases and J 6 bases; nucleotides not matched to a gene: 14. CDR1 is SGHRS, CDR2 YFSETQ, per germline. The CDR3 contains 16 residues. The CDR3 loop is CASSLGQDRVGDTQYF. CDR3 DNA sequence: TGCGCCAGCAGCCTTGGACAGGACCGAGTAGGGGATACGCAGTATTTT.

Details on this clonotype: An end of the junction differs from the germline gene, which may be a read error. This CDR3 reads CATRDRVYSEQFF. The CDR3 region has the DNA TGTGCCACCAGGGACAGAGTATACAGTGAGCAGTTCTTC. This rearrangement joins TRBV15 to TRBJ2-1; D may be TRBD1 (6 bases). The CDR3 loop spans 13 amino acids. CDR1 and CDR2 (germline): LNHNV, YYDKDF (reference sequence).

Here the CDR3 DNA reads TGCGCCAGCAGCCAAGATTCGCAGGGGCCGACGGAGACCCAGTACTTC. Translating gives CASSQDSQGPTETQYF. The J gene is TRBJ2-7, the V gene TRBV4-3, with D maybe TRBD1 (6 bases). The end of the DNA fits TRBJ2-5 better, so the J call may be wrong. The germline gives CDR1 LGHNA, CDR2 YSLEER. The CDR3 sequence is 16 residues long.

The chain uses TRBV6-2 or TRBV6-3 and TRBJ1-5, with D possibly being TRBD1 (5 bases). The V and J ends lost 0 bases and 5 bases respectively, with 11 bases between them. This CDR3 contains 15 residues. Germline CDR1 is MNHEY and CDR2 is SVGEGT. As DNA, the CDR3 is TGTGCCAGCAGTTACTCGCAGGGAGGGGATCAGCCCCAGCATTTT. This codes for CASSYSQGGDQPQHF.

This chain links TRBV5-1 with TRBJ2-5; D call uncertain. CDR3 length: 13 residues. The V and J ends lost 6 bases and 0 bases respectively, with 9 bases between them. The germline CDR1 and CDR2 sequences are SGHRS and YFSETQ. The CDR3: CASNLGYQETQYF. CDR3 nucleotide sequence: TGCGCCAGCAACCTGGGGTACCAAGAGACCCAGTACTTC.